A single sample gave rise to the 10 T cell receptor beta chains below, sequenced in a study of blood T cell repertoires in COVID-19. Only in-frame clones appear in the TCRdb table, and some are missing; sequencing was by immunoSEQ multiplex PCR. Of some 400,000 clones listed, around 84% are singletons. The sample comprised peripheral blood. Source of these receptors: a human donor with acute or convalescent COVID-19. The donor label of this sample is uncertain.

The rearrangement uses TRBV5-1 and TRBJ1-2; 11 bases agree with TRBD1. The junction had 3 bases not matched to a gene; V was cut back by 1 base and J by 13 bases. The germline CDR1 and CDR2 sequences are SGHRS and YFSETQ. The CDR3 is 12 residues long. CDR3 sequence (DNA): TGCGCCAGCAGCTTGCATGGACAGGGGGCCACCTTC. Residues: CASSLHGQGATF.

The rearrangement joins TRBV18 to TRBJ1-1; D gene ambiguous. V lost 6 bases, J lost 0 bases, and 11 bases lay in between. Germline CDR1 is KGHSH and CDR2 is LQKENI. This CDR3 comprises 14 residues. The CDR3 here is CASSRQAMNTEAFF. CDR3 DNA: TGTGCCAGCTCCCGACAAGCAATGAACACTGAAGCTTTCTTT.

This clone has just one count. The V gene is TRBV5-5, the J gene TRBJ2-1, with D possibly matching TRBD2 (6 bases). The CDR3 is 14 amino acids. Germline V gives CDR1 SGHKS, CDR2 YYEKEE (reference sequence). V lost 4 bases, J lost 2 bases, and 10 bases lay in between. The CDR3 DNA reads TGTGCCAGCAGCCCGGGCGGGGCCTACAATGAGCAGTTCTTC. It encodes CASSPGGAYNEQFF.

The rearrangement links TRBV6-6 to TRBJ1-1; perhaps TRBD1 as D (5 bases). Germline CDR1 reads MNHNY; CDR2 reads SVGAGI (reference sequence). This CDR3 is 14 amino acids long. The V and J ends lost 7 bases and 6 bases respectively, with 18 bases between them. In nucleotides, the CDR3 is TGTGCCAGCATTCCTGGGGCAGGGATGTCTGAAGCTTTCTTT. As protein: CASIPGAGMSEAFF.

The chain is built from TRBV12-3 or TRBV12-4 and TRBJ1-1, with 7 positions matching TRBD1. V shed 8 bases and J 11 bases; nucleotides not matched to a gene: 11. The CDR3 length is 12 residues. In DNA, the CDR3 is TGTGCCAGCTCCAGGGGGATTGTTGGGGCTTTCTTT. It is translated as CASSRGIVGAFF.

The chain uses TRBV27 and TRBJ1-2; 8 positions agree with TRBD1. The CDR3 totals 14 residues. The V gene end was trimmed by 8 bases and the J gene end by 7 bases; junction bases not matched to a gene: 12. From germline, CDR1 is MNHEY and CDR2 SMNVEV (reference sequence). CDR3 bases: TGTGCCAGCGGGGAGACAGGGGCCCCAGGTGGCTACACCTTC. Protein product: CASGETGAPGGYTF.

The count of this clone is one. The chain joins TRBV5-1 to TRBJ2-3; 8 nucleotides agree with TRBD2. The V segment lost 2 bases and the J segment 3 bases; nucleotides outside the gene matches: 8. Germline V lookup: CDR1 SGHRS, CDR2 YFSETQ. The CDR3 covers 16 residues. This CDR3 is CASSFQSSGGTDTQYF. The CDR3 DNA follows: TGCGCCAGCAGCTTCCAGTCCTCGGGGGGGACAGATACGCAGTATTTT.

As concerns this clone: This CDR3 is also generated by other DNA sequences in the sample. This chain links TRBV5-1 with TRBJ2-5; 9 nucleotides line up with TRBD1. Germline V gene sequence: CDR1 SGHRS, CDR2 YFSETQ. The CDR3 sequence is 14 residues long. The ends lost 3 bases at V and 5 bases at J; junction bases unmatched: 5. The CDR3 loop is CASSWDRASETQYF. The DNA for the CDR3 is TGCGCCAGCAGCTGGGACAGGGCATCGGAGACCCAGTACTTC.

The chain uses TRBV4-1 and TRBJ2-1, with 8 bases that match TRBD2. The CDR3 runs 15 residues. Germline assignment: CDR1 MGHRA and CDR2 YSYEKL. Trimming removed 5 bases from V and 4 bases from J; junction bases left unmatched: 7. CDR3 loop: CASSSTRGVYNEQFF. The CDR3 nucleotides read TGCGCCAGCAGCAGTACGCGGGGGGTTTACAATGAGCAGTTCTTC.

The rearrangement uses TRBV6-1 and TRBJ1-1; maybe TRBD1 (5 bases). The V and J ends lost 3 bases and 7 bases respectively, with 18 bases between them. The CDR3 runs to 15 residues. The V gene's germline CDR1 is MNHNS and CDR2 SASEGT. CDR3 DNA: TGTGCCAGCAGTGATAGGGGCATTACAACGGGTGAAGCTTTCTTT. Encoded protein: CASSDRGITTGEAFF.